This entry concerns a single TCR beta chain. The sample is drawn from a study of blood T cell repertoires in COVID-19. Profiling relied on immunoSEQ multiplex PCR, and the TCRdb table lists in-frame clones only, not all of them. The sample holds roughly 240,000 clones, about 88% seen once. The material sequenced was peripheral blood. This TCR derives from a man younger than 30 with active or convalescent COVID-19.

In DNA form, the CDR3 reads TGTGCCAGCAGCGTAGCTAGTACAGGGTTGAATGGCTACACCTTC. Protein product: CASSVASTGLNGYTF. J is TRBJ1-2 and V is TRBV9; perhaps TRBD1 as D (6 bases). V shed 0 bases and J shed 6 bases, with 15 bases lying between them. Per the germline V gene, CDR1 is SGDLS and CDR2 is YYNGEE. The CDR3 length is 15 residues.